This TCR beta chain was found in a study of shared clonotypes between healthy human individuals. General study results and limits: Researchers found naive subsets generally carried larger estimated richness than memory subsets. An anticipated effect of sequencing depth on clonotype sharing among donors was recognized.

Each sorted subset replicate got 200 ng genomic DNA, 25,000 to 35,000 genomes. Under the authors' procedure: Without quality scores, immunoSEQ junctional reads could not be filtered like full-length reads. Profiled with immunoSEQ multiplex PCR; TCRdb holds only in-frame clones, not every one. That table is the source of V, J and clone size, and D and trimming were worked out from the DNA. The table has 2.3 million or so clones, 85% to 95% seen once. With respect to this clone: The antigen is not known.

The specimen was naive CD4+ T cells from PBMCs. Subset of the sample: CD45RA+ positively selected. The origin of this receptor is a man aged 18-30 years in good health. Some clones in this sample may be carry-over from other donors' samples.

CDR3 in amino acids: CATSRVQGRETQYF. DNA of the CDR3: TGTGCCACCAGCAGAGTACAGGGCCGAGAGACCCAGTACTTC. The genes are TRBV15 and TRBJ2-5, with D perhaps TRBD1 (6 bases). There are 14 residues in the CDR3. Germline lookup yields CDR1 LNHNV and CDR2 YYDKDF (reference sequence). Trimming took off 1 base at V and 4 bases at J, with 10 bases between the two ends.